Following are 32 T cell receptor beta chains from one sample sequenced in a study of PD-L1 blockade in urothelial cancer. TCRdb's copy holds only in-frame clones and misses some; the assay was immunoSEQ multiplex PCR. The profile shows about 45,000 clones, approximately 88% of them singletons. The sample was PBMCs, taken around atezolizumab (anti-PD-L1) treatment. The receptor set was obtained from an elderly man with urothelial cancer.

CDR3 DNA sequence: TGTGCTACGAACAGGGGGCTTACTGAAGCTTTCTTT. Translating gives CATNRGLTEAFF. J is TRBJ1-1 and V is TRBV5-8; TRBD1 matches at 9 bases. Germline V lookup: CDR1 SGHTS, CDR2 YDEGEE. CDR3 length equals 12 residues. The whole variable domain, filled in from reference TRBV5-8 and TRBJ1-1, reads EAGVTQSPTHLIKTRGQQATLRCSPISGHTSVYWYQQALGLGLQFLLWYDEGEERNRGNFPPRFSGRQFPNYSSELNVNALELEDSALYLCATNRGLTEAFFGQGTRLTVV.

The chain recombines TRBV7-2 with TRBJ2-1, with a weak D call TRBD1 (5 bases). Germline V gene data show CDR1 as SGHTA and CDR2 as FQGNSA. Trimming took 3 bases from V and 6 from J, leaving 9 bases between them. The CDR3 is made up of 13 amino acids. CDR3 in DNA: TGTGCCAGCAGCTTCAGCAGGGCCAATGAGCAGTTCTTC. It codes for CASSFSRANEQFF.

The V and J genes are TRBV30 and TRBJ2-7, with D perhaps matching TRBD1 (6 bases). CDR1 and CDR2 (germline): GTSNPN, SVGIG (reference sequence). The V end lost 1 base, the J end lost 5 bases, and 12 bases lay between the germline ends. CDR3 size: 13 residues. The CDR3 sequence: CAWSEQGTHEQYF. The CDR3 nucleotides are TGTGCCTGGAGTGAACAGGGTACCCACGAGCAGTACTTC.

The chain links TRBV27 to TRBJ1-4; TRBD1 aligns across 7 bases. Trimming cost V 3 bases and J 3 bases; bases outside gene matches: 4. Germline CDR1 is MNHEY and CDR2 is SMNVEV (reference sequence). The CDR3 covers 15 residues. DNA for the CDR3: TGTGCCAGCAGTTTTCAGGGGGGAGCTAATGAAAAACTGTTTTTT. This sequence encodes CASSFQGGANEKLFF. Full variable domain (remainder filled in from reference TRBV27 and TRBJ1-4): EAQVTQNPRYLITVTGKKLTVTCSQNMNHEYMSWYRQDPGLGLRQIYYSMNVEVTDKGDVPEGYKVSRKEKRNFPLILESPSPNQTSLYFCASSFQGGANEKLFFGSGTQLSVL.

The J gene is TRBJ2-2, the V gene TRBV19, with 9 bases that match TRBD2. CDR3 length: 14 residues. The junction had 2 bases not matched to a gene; V was cut back by 7 bases and J by 2 bases. The V gene's germline CDR1 is LNHDA and CDR2 SQIVND (reference sequence). The CDR3 coding sequence is TGTGCCAGTAAGCGGGGGGATAACACCGGGGAGCTGTTTTTT. Its protein product is CASKRGDNTGELFF.

This clone occurred once. The genes are TRBV5-1 and TRBJ2-7, with 9 positions matching TRBD1. The length of the CDR3 is 15 residues. CDR1 is SGHRS and CDR2 is YFSETQ in the germline V gene. Germline trimming cut 0 bases from V and 2 bases from J; bases unmatched to any gene: 3. CDR3 residues: CASSLEGQGPYEQYF. Here the CDR3 DNA reads TGCGCCAGCAGCTTGGAGGGACAGGGCCCCTACGAGCAGTACTTC. Full variable domain (missing parts from reference TRBV5-1 and TRBJ2-7): KAGVTQTPRYLIKTRGQQVTLSCSPISGHRSVSWYQQTPGQGLQFLFEYFSETQRNKGNFPGRFSGRQFSNSRSEMNVSTLELGDSALYLCASSLEGQGPYEQYFGPGTRLTVT.

V gene TRBV29-1 combines with J gene TRBJ1-1; D is uncertain. Trimming pared 1 base from V and 7 bases from J, leaving 7 bases between. This CDR3 is built from 11 residues. Germline-derived CDR1 and CDR2 are SQVTM and ANQGSEA. CDR3 in amino acids: CSVEGRIEAFF. CDR3 nucleotide sequence: TGCAGCGTTGAAGGGCGGATTGAAGCTTTCTTT.

This sequence joins TRBV7-9 and TRBJ2-3; 8 bases are shared with TRBD1. CDR1 is SEHNR, CDR2 FQNEAQ, per germline (reference sequence). The junction had 2 bases not matched to a gene; V was cut back by 2 bases and J by 4 bases. The CDR3 length is 14 residues. The CDR3 loop is CASSLTQGADTQYF. CDR3 DNA sequence: TGTGCCAGCAGCTTAACACAGGGGGCAGATACGCAGTATTTT.

This clone was observed once. This chain joins TRBV11-2 and TRBJ2-1; D gene ambiguous. The CDR3 runs 13 residues. V shed 3 bases and J shed 2 bases, with 5 bases lying between them. CDR1 is SGHAT, CDR2 FQNNGV, per germline. The CDR3 loop is CASSFATYNEQFF. CDR3 nucleotide sequence: TGTGCCAGCAGCTTTGCGACCTACAATGAGCAGTTCTTC. Full variable domain (outside the CDR3, taken from reference TRBV11-2 and TRBJ2-1): EAGVAQSPRYKIIEKRQSVAFWCNPISGHATLYWYQQILGQGPKLLIQFQNNGVVDDSQLPKDRFSAERLKGVDSTLKIQPAKLEDSAVYLCASSFATYNEQFFGPGTRLTVL.

The V gene is TRBV5-4, the J gene TRBJ1-2, with D unclear. Germline CDR1 and CDR2: SGHNT and YYREEE (reference sequence). The CDR3 totals 15 residues. V lost 0 bases and J lost 4, with 13 bases in between. CDR3 loop: CASSLGQEGRYGYTF. The DNA for the CDR3 is TGTGCCAGCAGCTTGGGGCAGGAAGGTCGCTATGGCTACACCTTC.

The J gene is TRBJ2-1, the V gene TRBV27; TRBD2 is a possible D gene (6 bases). Germline CDR1 reads MNHEY; CDR2 reads SMNVEV (reference sequence). The ends were cut back, 6 bases at V and 8 bases at J, with 23 bases in the middle. The CDR3 length is 16 residues. DNA for the CDR3: TGTGCCAGCAGCCTCAACCGGGACTTCCTATACCATGAGCAGTTCTTC. Its protein is CASSLNRDFLYHEQFF.

This chain joins TRBV5-1 and TRBJ2-7; the match to TRBD2 covers 7 bases. The CDR3 is 14 residues long. V lost 7 bases and J lost 0; bases outside the gene matches: 7. The germline V gene encodes CDR1 SGHRS and CDR2 YFSETQ. The CDR3 coding sequence is TGCGCCAGCGCAACTAGCGCAAGCTCCTACGAGCAGTACTTC. The encoded protein is CASATSASSYEQYF. Full variable domain (remainder filled in from reference TRBV5-1 and TRBJ2-7): KAGVTQTPRYLIKTRGQQVTLSCSPISGHRSVSWYQQTPGQGLQFLFEYFSETQRNKGNFPGRFSGRQFSNSRSEMNVSTLELGDSALYLCASATSASSYEQYFGPGTRLTVT.

The V gene is TRBV5-1, the J gene TRBJ2-2, with 8 bases identical to TRBD2. Losses at the gene ends were 0 bases for V and 2 bases for J; bases not matched to a gene: 9. Per the germline V gene, CDR1 is SGHRS and CDR2 is YFSETQ. CDR3 length: 18 residues. CDR3 in amino acids: CASSLDPPAGGNTGELFF. The CDR3 region has the DNA TGCGCCAGCAGCTTGGACCCGCCCGCGGGAGGTAACACCGGGGAGCTGTTTTTT.

The chain couples TRBV5-1 to TRBJ1-4; D may be TRBD1 (5 bases). V was trimmed by 0 bases and J by 8 bases, leaving 26 bases between them. The CDR3 spans 19 residues. Germline V gene sequence: CDR1 SGHRS, CDR2 YFSETQ. CDR3 nucleotide sequence: TGCGCCAGCAGCTTGGACCCTTTAAATCGGCGGGGCGTAAGGGAAAAACTGTTTTTT. Encoded protein: CASSLDPLNRRGVREKLFF. Based on the CDR3 plus reference TRBV5-1 and TRBJ1-4, the full variable domain is KAGVTQTPRYLIKTRGQQVTLSCSPISGHRSVSWYQQTPGQGLQFLFEYFSETQRNKGNFPGRFSGRQFSNSRSEMNVSTLELGDSALYLCASSLDPLNRRGVREKLFFGSGTQLSVL.

This chain uses TRBV18 with TRBJ2-6; a weak D match, TRBD1 (6 bases). Between the trimmed V and J ends, which lost 3 bases and 4 bases, there was a span of 22 bases. There are 19 residues in the CDR3. Germline loops: CDR1 KGHSH, CDR2 LQKENI. The CDR3 is CASSPFSNLQGRGANVLTF. The CDR3 nucleotides are TGTGCCAGCTCACCTTTTTCAAACCTCCAGGGGCGAGGGGCCAACGTCCTGACTTTC.

The chain is built from TRBV28 and TRBJ1-3; the D gene is possibly TRBD1 (6 bases). Germline loops: CDR1 MDHEN, CDR2 SYDVKM. The CDR3 length is 14 residues. The germline V and J ends were trimmed by 10 bases and 3 bases, with 16 bases remaining between them. In DNA form, the CDR3 reads TGTGCCACCTCCAGGGGATTATTTGGAAACACCATATATTTT. Translating gives CATSRGLFGNTIYF. Complete variable domain (other parts from reference TRBV28 and TRBJ1-3): DVKVTQSSRYLVKRTGEKVFLECVQDMDHENMFWYRQDPGLGLRLIYFSYDVKMKEKGDIPEGYSVSREKKERFSLILESASTNQTSMYLCATSRGLFGNTIYFGEGSWLTVV.

The chain has TRBV14 and TRBJ2-7; TRBD1 matches at 8 bases. CDR1 and CDR2 from the germline V gene are SGHDN and FVKESK. V was clipped by 0 bases and J by 3 bases; unmatched bases: 7. CDR3 length: 16 amino acids. CDR3 DNA sequence: TGTGCCAGCAGCCAAGATGGGGGCGACAGGGGCTACGAGCAGTACTTC. Translation: CASSQDGGDRGYEQYF.

This chain uses TRBV6-1 with TRBJ2-5; D is undetermined. This CDR3 has 13 residues. Germline CDR1 and CDR2: MNHNS and SASEGT. The V and J ends lost 4 bases and 1 base respectively, with 7 bases between them. DNA of the CDR3: TGTGCCAGCAGTGGAGTCTTCCAAGAGACCCAGTACTTC. Amino acid sequence: CASSGVFQETQYF.

The chain links TRBV5-4 to TRBJ2-6, with D maybe TRBD1 (5 bases). V gave up 4 bases and J gave up 2 bases, with 10 bases separating them. The CDR3 totals 15 residues. Per the germline V gene, CDR1 is SGHNT and CDR2 is YYREEE (reference sequence). The CDR3 DNA follows: TGTGCCAGCAGCAGGCAGGGTGCTGGGGCCAACGTCCTGACTTTC. It yields the protein CASSRQGAGANVLTF. Supplemented by reference TRBV5-4 and TRBJ2-6, the full variable domain reads ETGVTQSPTHLIKTRGQQVTLRCSSQSGHNTVSWYQQALGQGPQFIFQYYREEENGRGNFPPRFSGLQFPNYSSELNVNALELDDSALYLCASSRQGAGANVLTFGAGSRLTVL.

In nucleotides, the CDR3 is TGTGCCAGCAGCCCATCAGGGAAAATTGGGACCCAGTACTTC. Amino acid sequence: CASSPSGKIGTQYF. The V gene is TRBV5-6, the J gene TRBJ2-5, with D possibly TRBD1 on 5 matching bases. V shed 4 bases and J shed 7 bases, with 17 bases lying between them. CDR1 is SGHDT and CDR2 is YYEEEE in the germline V gene. The CDR3 has 14 amino acids.

This clone was observed a single time. The chain links TRBV18 to TRBJ2-5; 9 bases agree with TRBD2. CDR3 length: 18 residues. Germline CDR1 and CDR2: KGHSH and LQKENI. J lost 7 bases, V lost 0 bases, and 15 bases had no gene match. The CDR3 reads CASSPPGGAGGIAGTQYF. Written as DNA, the CDR3 is TGTGCCAGCTCACCACCGGGAGGAGCGGGAGGCATCGCGGGGACCCAGTACTTC.

This chain links TRBV2 with TRBJ1-3; D gene ambiguous. This CDR3 has 13 residues. The V end lost 4 bases, the J end lost 3 bases, and 7 bases lay between the germline ends. The V gene's germline CDR1 is SNHLY and CDR2 FYNNEI. As DNA, the CDR3 is TGTGCCAGCAGTGCAGAGGTTGGAAACACCATATATTTT. Translating it yields CASSAEVGNTIYF.

This chain uses TRBV19 with TRBJ2-2; 10 bases are a match to TRBD2. Looked up from germline, CDR1 is LNHDA and CDR2 is SQIVND (reference sequence). The CDR3 totals 16 residues. V trimming: 4 bases; J trimming: 5 bases; junction bases outside the gene matches: 7. The CDR3: CASSKAGGPGTGELFF. The CDR3 DNA sequence: TGTGCCAGTAGTAAAGCGGGAGGGCCTGGGACCGGGGAGCTGTTTTTT.

This chain connects TRBV6-6 to TRBJ1-4; D is undetermined. V shed 7 bases and J shed 0 bases, with 9 bases lying between them. The CDR3 is 14 amino acids. Germline values: CDR1 MNHNY, CDR2 SVGAGI (reference sequence). The DNA of the CDR3 is TGTGCCAGCACCCCCGGGGCAACTAATGAAAAACTGTTTTTT. Translation: CASTPGATNEKLFF.

V usage is TRBV9 and J usage is TRBJ2-2; tentative D call: TRBD1 (5 bases). The CDR3 loop spans 16 amino acids. Trimming removed 0 bases from V and 4 bases from J, with 13 bases in between. CDR1 and CDR2 (germline): SGDLS, YYNGEE. The DNA for the CDR3 is TGTGCCAGCAGCGTAGGTCAGGGAAGGGGCACCGGGGAGCTGTTTTTT. Translated: CASSVGQGRGTGELFF.

A few counts support this clone. In DNA, the CDR3 is TGTGCCAGCAGTGGAGGGGACAGCTCTGGAAACACCATATATTTT. This gives the protein CASSGGDSSGNTIYF. The rearrangement uses TRBV28 and TRBJ1-3, with 7 bases lining up with TRBD1. The CDR3 is 15 residues long. The V gene's germline CDR1 is MDHEN and CDR2 SYDVKM. The V and J ends lost 5 bases and 0 bases, in that order; junction bases with no gene match: 4.

This chain connects TRBV6-5 to TRBJ2-1; 8 positions match TRBD1. J was trimmed by 5 bases and V by 4 bases; bases with no gene match: 7. Germline assignment: CDR1 MNHEY and CDR2 SVGAGI. CDR3 length equals 15 residues. CDR3 region: CASSSQGALNNEQFF. DNA of the CDR3: TGTGCCAGCAGTTCGCAGGGGGCTTTGAACAATGAGCAGTTCTTC.

CDR3 bases: TGTGCCAGCAGCTTAGCCATCGACAGTTACGTCCTGACTTTC. It yields the protein CASSLAIDSYVLTF. The V gene is TRBV11-2, the J gene TRBJ2-6; D possibly corresponds to TRBD1 (5 bases). The CDR3 is 14 residues long. CDR1 and CDR2 from the germline V gene are SGHAT and FQNNGV. Trimming took off 1 base at V and 11 bases at J, with 12 bases between the two ends. The entire variable domain, with the rest obtained from reference TRBV11-2 and TRBJ2-6, is as follows: EAGVAQSPRYKIIEKRQSVAFWCNPISGHATLYWYQQILGQGPKLLIQFQNNGVVDDSQLPKDRFSAERLKGVDSTLKIQPAKLEDSAVYLCASSLAIDSYVLTFGAGSRLTVL.

This chain links TRBV7-8 with TRBJ2-2, with 9 positions matching TRBD2. The CDR3 length is 15 residues. With 5 bases clipped from V and 7 bases from J, the junction kept 8 bases outside the gene matches. In germline, CDR1 is SGHVS, CDR2 FQNEAQ. CDR3 nucleotides: TGTGCCAGCAGCCAGAGGCGGGAGGGAGACGGGGAGCTGTTTTTT. This sequence encodes CASSQRREGDGELFF.

The chain employs TRBV5-1 and TRBJ1-2; 9 bases are shared with TRBD1. From germline, CDR1 is SGHRS and CDR2 YFSETQ. The CDR3 has 15 amino acids. J lost 6 bases, V lost 3 bases, and 9 bases had no gene match. The CDR3 protein is CASSSQGARDNGYTF. The CDR3 DNA reads TGCGCCAGCAGCTCACAGGGGGCTAGGGATAATGGCTACACCTTC.

This chain connects TRBV4-3 to TRBJ2-1; weak D call: TRBD2 (5 bases). CDR1 LGHNA and CDR2 YSLEER come from the germline V gene. This CDR3 has 15 residues. V lost 6 bases and J lost 8, with 20 bases in between. The CDR3 loop is CASSMTRTPFDEQFF. The CDR3 region has the DNA TGCGCCAGCAGTATGACCAGGACTCCGTTTGATGAGCAGTTCTTC.

This clone was detected only once. The chain links TRBV29-1 to TRBJ2-5; 10 bases are shared with TRBD1. This CDR3 has 13 residues. The germline V gene has CDR1 SQVTM and CDR2 ANQGSEA. V was clipped by 6 bases and J by 5 bases; unmatched bases: 6. The CDR3 sequence is CSVVDRGTETQYF. Here the CDR3 DNA reads TGCAGCGTCGTGGACAGGGGGACGGAGACCCAGTACTTC.